The rows below give T cell receptor beta chains drawn from one sample of a study of cytomegalovirus exposure and HLA in healthy donors. This table comes from immunoSEQ multiplex PCR, and its TCRdb copy is limited to in-frame clones, with some not included. The profile shows roughly 100,000 clones, 78% of them singletons. The material sequenced was PBMCs. Source of these receptors: a man aged 30 to 39 in good health and CMV-seronegative. Both conserved end residues are part of each CDR3. The D gene is left open where the match is weak. Some rows have no size entry. The others give once, few or many, or a class for an expanded clone.

clone_size | d_call | j_call | v_call | cdr3_aa | cdr3_nt
NA | NA | TRBJ2-7 | TRBV4-1 | CASSQLPGTDEQYF | TGCGCCAGCAGCCAACTCCCAGGTACGGACGAGCAGTACTTC
NA | NA | TRBJ1-4 | TRBV19 | CASRTGFYEKLFF | TGTGCCAGTAGGACAGGCTTCTACGAAAAACTGTTTTTT
NA | TRBD1 | TRBJ2-4 | TRBV5-5 | CASSFSTGGLGNIQYF | TGTGCCAGCAGCTTCTCGACAGGGGGCTTAGGGAACATTCAGTACTTC
NA | TRBD1 | TRBJ2-7 | TRBV6-6 | CASSRGQGYEQYF | TGTGCCAGCAGTAGAGGACAGGGTTACGAGCAGTACTTC
few | NA | TRBJ1-1 | TRBV6-5 | CASSYSGLRHGTEAFF | TGTGCCAGCAGTTACTCGGGTTTGAGACACGGCACTGAAGCTTTCTTT
once | TRBD2 | TRBJ2-3 | TRBV11-3 | CASSILAGTDTQYF | TGTGCCAGCAGCATCCTAGCGGGAACAGATACGCAGTATTTT
few | TRBD1 | TRBJ2-7 | TRBV6-1 | CASSLRDRGPYEQYF | TGTGCCAGCAGTCTCCGGGACAGGGGACCCTACGAGCAGTACTTC
NA | NA | TRBJ2-1 | TRBV5-1 | CASSLGISGVYNEQFF | TGCGCCAGCAGCTTGGGGATTAGCGGAGTTTACAATGAGCAGTTCTTC
NA | NA | TRBJ1-1 | TRBV5-6 | CASSRSLEGTEAFF | TGTGCCAGCAGCCGAAGCCTTGAGGGCACTGAAGCTTTCTTT
NA | NA | TRBJ2-5 | TRBV5-1 | CASSLLLQGQETQYF | TGCGCCAGCAGCTTGCTCCTTCAGGGCCAAGAGACCCAGTACTTC
once | NA | TRBJ2-7 | TRBV7-9 | CASSLAGEQYF | TGTGCCAGCAGCTTGGCAGGAGAGCAGTACTTC
NA | TRBD2 | TRBJ2-7 | TRBV16 | CASSLNTGLAGSEQYF | TGTGCCAGCAGTCTTAATACGGGACTAGCGGGGAGCGAGCAGTACTTC
few | NA | TRBJ2-7 | TRBV5-4 | CASSSNRDNSYEQYF | TGTGCCAGCAGTTCTAACCGGGACAATTCCTACGAGCAGTACTTC
NA | NA | TRBJ2-6 | TRBV4-3 | CASSQDRWGFGANVLTF | TGCGCCAGCAGCCAAGATCGTTGGGGCTTTGGGGCCAACGTCCTGACTTTC
once | NA | TRBJ1-2 | TRBV18 | CASSHTRQVTYGYTF | TGTGCCAGCTCACATACCCGACAGGTCACCTATGGCTACACCTTC
NA | TRBD1 | TRBJ1-3 | TRBV27 | CASSLSPGGISGNTIYF | TGTGCCAGCAGTTTATCTCCAGGGGGAATCTCTGGAAACACCATATATTTT
NA | TRBD1 | TRBJ1-2 | TRBV28 | CASSSGTGGKGGYTF | TGTGCCAGCAGTTCAGGGACAGGGGGTAAGGGTGGCTACACCTTC
few | NA | TRBJ2-3 | TRBV28 | CASRGGQETDTQYF | TGTGCCAGCAGGGGAGGACAAGAAACAGATACGCAGTATTTT
NA | NA | TRBJ1-6 | TRBV4-3 | CASSQDYSYNNSPLHF | TGCGCCAGCAGCCAAGATTACAGTTACAATAATTCACCCCTCCACTTT
once | NA | TRBJ1-4 | TRBV11-2 | CASRKPGGTNEKLFF | TGTGCCAGCAGGAAACCGGGGGGGACTAATGAAAAACTGTTTTTT
NA | NA | TRBJ1-1 | TRBV19 | CASNRGTEAFF | TGTGCCAGTAACCGGGGAACTGAAGCTTTCTTT
NA | TRBD1 | TRBJ2-2 | TRBV13 | CASSRTGGSGELFF | TGTGCCAGCAGCCGGACAGGGGGGAGCGGGGAGCTGTTTTTT
NA | NA | TRBJ1-3 | TRBV23-1 | CASSLSTARNSGNTIYF | TGCGCCAGCAGTCTATCGACAGCTAGAAACTCTGGAAACACCATATATTTT
NA | NA | TRBJ1-1 | TRBV18 | CASSKDRNTEAFF | TGTGCCAGCTCAAAAGACAGGAACACTGAAGCTTTCTTT
NA | TRBD1 | TRBJ1-1 | TRBV10-3 | CAISESTGADTEAFF | TGTGCCATCAGTGAGTCTACAGGGGCGGACACTGAAGCTTTCTTT
once | NA | TRBJ2-3 | TRBV6-4 | CASSDGGGTDTQYF | TGTGCCAGCAGTGACGGGGGCGGCACAGATACGCAGTATTTT
once | NA | TRBJ2-2 | TRBV14 | CASSCEAGELFF | TGTGCCAGCAGCTGTGAGGCCGGGGAGCTGTTTTTT
NA | NA | TRBJ2-3 | TRBV18 | CASSPPPGGTDTQYF | TGTGCCAGCTCACCACCGCCCGGGGGCACAGATACGCAGTATTTT
NA | TRBD2 | TRBJ2-3 | TRBV2 | CASSETGGLAGGATTDTQYF | TGTGCCAGCAGTGAAACTGGTGGTCTAGCGGGAGGCGCTACCACAGATACGCAGTATTTT